This TCR beta chain was identified during a study of T cell clonotyping in hematopoietic cell transplantation. Study overall: Recipient samples before transplant were obtained post-cytoreduction. General observations from the study: At the given depth, recipient repertoires were over 95% de novo clonotypes. CD4 and CD8 repertoire contributions could not be separated without sorting.

In the case of this clone: Its antigen is as yet unknown.

Unmatched junction bases numbered 5, after V lost 4 bases and J lost 7 bases. Per the germline V gene, CDR1 is SGDLS and CDR2 is YYNGEE. CDR3 length: 13 residues. Method: immunoSEQ multiplex PCR; TCRdb's copy keeps in-frame clones and lacks some. The sample holds tens of thousands of clones, about 85% seen once. Time point: recipient sample about 28 days before transplant, after cytoreduction. The receptor comes from a man aged 55 to 70 with acute myeloid leukemia. Some clones in this sample may be carry-over from other donors' samples. The chain combines TRBV9 with TRBJ1-1; 9 bases are a match to TRBD1. The specimen was peripheral blood mononuclear cells, collected before stem cell transplant. The CDR3 protein is CASSLTGGLEAFF. The CDR3 coding sequence is TGTGCCAGCAGCCTCACAGGGGGCCTTGAAGCTTTCTTT. The complete variable domain, with remaining parts taken from reference TRBV9 and TRBJ1-1, reads DSGVTQTPKHLITATGQRVTLRCSPRSGDLSVYWYQQSLDQGLQFLIQYYNGEERAKGNILERFSAQQFPDLHSELNLSSLELGDSALYFCASSLTGGLEAFFGQGTRLTVV.